The clone carrying this TCR beta chain was counted between two and nine times. TCRdb's copy holds only in-frame clones and misses some; the assay was immunoSEQ multiplex PCR. The table has approximately 210,000 clones, around four fifths seen once. These data are taken from a study of blood T cell repertoires in COVID-19. Overall study context: The origin of the acute and convalescent COVID-19 samples was the United States, Italy and Spain.

Germline V CDR1 and CDR2: SNHLY, FYNNEI. Deletions cut 7 bases from V and 1 base from J, with 13 bases between. This CDR3 has 15 amino acids. Specimen: peripheral blood. The sequence came from a woman between 45 and 60 years old with acute or convalescent COVID-19. The chain couples TRBV2 to TRBJ2-2, with D unresolved. The CDR3 DNA is TGTGCCAGCATGGTCGGTCGAGGGAACACCGGGGAGCTGTTTTTT. Its protein product is CASMVGRGNTGELFF.